These 10 T cell receptor beta chains share one sample of origin, sequenced in a study of beta chain features in type 1 diabetes. Study results and limitations: Moderate but significant shortening of TCRB CDR3s was recorded in all four CD4+ subsets from Type 1 diabetes patients.

Their specific antigens are unknown. Expressed TCRB transcripts were sequenced, since all the RNA that had been isolated was reverse transcribed. TCRdb's table, derived via immunoSEQ multiplex PCR, lists solely in-frame clones and lacks some. This table holds about 370,000 clones, over 9% found once. Sequenced sample: central memory CD4+ T cells from blood. Receptors originate from a man under 40 with type 1 diabetes.

The sample holds a few counts of this clone. The V call is TRBV7-8, the J call TRBJ1-2, with D possibly TRBD1 on 6 matching bases. The V end lost 3 bases, the J end lost 0 bases, and 17 bases lay between the germline ends. Germline CDR1 is SGHVS and CDR2 is FQNEAQ. The CDR3 consists of 17 residues. The CDR3 nucleotides read TGTGCCAGCAGCTTGGGCCCCCCAGGGGCGGCTAACTATGGCTACACCTTC. It yields the protein CASSLGPPGAANYGYTF.

This clone was counted a few times. This rearrangement joins TRBV4-2 to TRBJ2-1; D ambiguous. The germline CDR1 and CDR2 sequences are LGHNA and YNFKEQ. The length of the CDR3 is 16 residues. Trimming left V 0 bases short and J 10 bases short, with 19 bases between. The CDR3 DNA reads as TGTGCCAGCAGCCAAGATAGTCTTGGTTCACCAACGGAGCAGTTCTTC. Translating it yields CASSQDSLGSPTEQFF.

This chain links TRBV9 with TRBJ2-2; 7 nucleotides match TRBD1. This CDR3 comprises 17 residues. J lost 2 bases, V lost 4 bases, and 11 bases had no gene match. Per the germline V gene, CDR1 is SGDLS and CDR2 is YYNGEE. CDR3 region: CASSSQQGKGNTGELFF. CDR3 in DNA: TGTGCCAGCAGCTCTCAACAGGGGAAGGGAAACACCGGGGAGCTGTTTTTT. The full variable domain, rest sourced from reference TRBV9 and TRBJ2-2, is DSGVTQTPKHLITATGQRVTLRCSPRSGDLSVYWYQQSLDQGLQFLIQYYNGEERAKGNILERFSAQQFPDLHSELNLSSLELGDSALYFCASSSQQGKGNTGELFFGEGSRLTVL.

The chain uses TRBV2 and TRBJ2-2; the D is unclear. The CDR3 has 10 amino acids. Germline V gene data show CDR1 as SNHLY and CDR2 as FYNNEI. V was shortened by 6 bases and J by 7 bases, with 3 bases between the two germline ends. Written as DNA, the CDR3 is TGTGCCAGCAGGATCGGGGAGCTGTTTTTT. As protein: CASRIGELFF.

The chain employs TRBV5-1 and TRBJ2-3; 7 nucleotides line up with TRBD2. Losses at the gene ends were 1 base for V and 10 bases for J; bases not matched to a gene: 3. CDR3 length: 12 residues. The V gene's germline CDR1 is SGHRS and CDR2 YFSETQ. For the CDR3, the DNA is TGCGCCAGCAGCTTGACTAGCGACGCGCAGTATTTT. Its protein product is CASSLTSDAQYF.

This clone was detected a few times. The V call is TRBV5-6, the J call TRBJ1-5, with D maybe TRBD1 (5 bases). The length of the CDR3 is 15 residues. CDR1 and CDR2 from the germline V gene are SGHDT and YYEEEE. Trimming pared 3 bases from V and 2 bases from J, leaving 12 bases between. The CDR3 sequence is CASSSQGIGNQPQHF. The CDR3 DNA is TGTGCCAGCAGCTCGCAGGGTATCGGCAATCAGCCCCAGCATTTT.

This clone was detected once. A far more abundant clone sits one base away, making this likely a read error. The V and J genes are TRBV9 and TRBJ2-4, with D possibly being TRBD1 (5 bases). Germline V gene data show CDR1 as SGDLS and CDR2 as YYNGEE. Trimming cost V 4 bases and J 5 bases, with 19 bases left between them. The CDR3 consists of 16 residues. This CDR3 is CASSQKDIDYENIQYF. CDR3 bases: TGTGCCAGCAGCCAAAAGGACATAGATTACGAAAACATTCAGTACTTC.

This clone was counted between two and nine times. The gene calls are TRBV19 and TRBJ1-1; 9 bases map to TRBD1. Unmatched junction bases numbered 5, after V lost 5 bases and J lost 1 base. The CDR3 is 15 amino acids. Germline V gene lookup returns CDR1 LNHDA and CDR2 SQIVND (reference sequence). CDR3 bases: TGTGCCAGTAGTTGGGACAGGGAGGGGAACACTGAAGCTTTCTTT. It is translated as CASSWDREGNTEAFF.

The CDR3 DNA is TGTGCCAGCAGCGCCTTCCGGGGACAAAACACAGATACGCAGTATTTT. Translation gives CASSAFRGQNTDTQYF. This chain uses TRBV7-8 with TRBJ2-3; tentatively, D is TRBD1 (6 bases). V lost 5 bases and J lost 2, with 17 bases in between. Germline-derived CDR1 and CDR2 are SGHVS and FQNEAQ. This CDR3 is 16 amino acids long.

This clone was counted between two and nine times. The DNA for the CDR3 is TGTGCCAGCAGTGTCGGGACTTCACAAAATGAGCAGTTCTTC. This sequence encodes CASSVGTSQNEQFF. The V call is TRBV6-4, the J call TRBJ2-1; D is perhaps TRBD2 (6 bases). The length of the CDR3 is 14 residues. V lost 4 bases, J lost 7 bases, and 14 bases lay in between. Germline V gives CDR1 MRHNA, CDR2 SNTAGT.